These T cell receptor beta chains were read from a single sample in a study of T cell responses to AZD1222 COVID-19 vaccine. Sequenced by immunoSEQ multiplex PCR; TCRdb stores in-frame clones only, minus some. In the table there are more than 35,000 clones, approximately 86% of which are singletons. The source was peripheral blood, collected on day 0 of AZD1222 vaccination. The origin of the receptors is an adult in good health. Both conserved end residues are part of each CDR3. A D gene is named only where the DNA matches it firmly. Size tells how often a clone was seen (once, few, many) or the class of an expanded clone, and some rows leave it out.

TRBD2	TRBV7-2	TRBJ2-1	-	TGTGCCAGCAGCTTCCCTCCCGGGACTAGCGGGATGGATGAGCAGTTCTTC	CASSFPPGTSGMDEQFF
TRBD2	TRBV19	TRBJ2-1	-	TGTGCCAGTACGAGAGGGCTAGCGGGGGGCTACAATGAGCAGTTCTTC	CASTRGLAGGYNEQFF
TRBD1	TRBV19	TRBJ2-2	few	TGTGCCAGTAGGGCCCAGGGGGCGGCCGGGGAGCTGTTTTTT	CASRAQGAAGELFF
-	TRBV28	TRBJ1-3	-	TGTGCCAGCAGTTTAGGGCCCGTCTCTGGAAACACCATATATTTT	CASSLGPVSGNTIYF
-	TRBV3-1/TRBV3-2	TRBJ1-1	-	TGTGCCAGCAGCCAAGCAGGACAGCGTATGAACACTGAAGCTTTCTTT	CASSQAGQRMNTEAFF
-	TRBV13	TRBJ2-7	once	TGTGCCAGCAGCCCGACCCCGACTAGTAGCGACGAGCAGTACTTC	CASSPTPTSSDEQYF
-	TRBV28	TRBJ2-7	-	TGTGCCAGCAGTTTAGGGAACGAGCAGTACTTC	CASSLGNEQYF
TRBD2	TRBV19	TRBJ2-7	-	TGTGCCAGTAGTTCCGCCCCGACCTACCGGCTAGCGGGGGCCGTAACCTACGAGCAGTACTTC	CASSSAPTYRLAGAVTYEQYF
TRBD1	TRBV28	TRBJ2-7	-	TGTGCCAGCAGTTTAGCGCGGGGGACAGGGGACGAGCAGTACTTC	CASSLARGTGDEQYF
TRBD1	TRBV5-6	TRBJ1-2	-	TGTGCCAGCAGCTTGGTGACAGGGGGCGCTAGGGGCTACACCTTC	CASSLVTGGARGYTF
-	TRBV6-1	TRBJ2-7	-	TGTGCCAGCAGTGACGCGGCAGTCGGCGAGCAGTACTTC	CASSDAAVGEQYF
-	TRBV6-5	TRBJ2-7	-	TGTGCCAGCAGTTACTCGCTCGAGCAGTACTTC	CASSYSLEQYF
-	TRBV19	TRBJ1-6	few	TGTGCCAGTAGTTGGGGAGAGTCACCCCTCCACTTT	CASSWGESPLHF
-	TRBV13	TRBJ2-1	-	TGTGCCAGCAGCTCCCGGTTGAATGAGCAGTTCTTC	CASSSRLNEQFF
-	TRBV5-1	TRBJ1-2	-	TGCGCCAGCAGCTTGGGCGACAGCTCGACGGCGGGCTACACCTTC	CASSLGDSSTAGYTF
-	TRBV7-2	TRBJ2-3	-	TGTGCCAGCAGCCGACAGTCCACAGATACGCAGTATTTT	CASSRQSTDTQYF
TRBD2	TRBV5-5	TRBJ2-7	-	TGTGCCAGCAGCTTGGCCGGCGGGGGTCCCGAGCAGTACTTC	CASSLAGGGPEQYF
-	TRBV9	TRBJ2-7	-	TGTGCCAGCAGCGGATGGGGCAGGCCCTACGAGCAATACTTC	CASSGWGRPYEQYF
-	TRBV5-1	TRBJ2-2	-	TGCGCCAGCAGCTTGGTGCAGGGCACGAACACCGGGGAGCTGTTTTTT	CASSLVQGTNTGELFF
-	TRBV15	TRBJ2-1	-	TGTGCCACCAGCAGAGATCGCCGCAATGAGCAGTTCTTC	CATSRDRRNEQFF
-	TRBV2	TRBJ2-1	-	TGTGCCAGCAGTGTCGAGGGAGTATCCTACAATGAGCAGTTCTTC	CASSVEGVSYNEQFF
-	TRBV28	TRBJ1-2	-	TGTGCAATACAGGGTTCATTGAGGGATGGCTACACCTTC	CAIQGSLRDGYTF
TRBD1	TRBV5-8	TRBJ2-4	-	TGTGCCAGCAGACTGACAGGGGGGAAAAACATTCAGTACTTC	CASRLTGGKNIQYF
-	TRBV28	TRBJ2-1	-	TGTGCCAGCCGTGATTCCCCTACCAATGAGCAGTTCTTC	CASRDSPTNEQFF
TRBD2	TRBV7-8	TRBJ2-1	few	TGTGCCAGCAGCCCCTCGGGGGGGTATTACAATGAGCAGTTCTTC	CASSPSGGYYNEQFF
-	TRBV12-3/TRBV12-4	TRBJ2-7	-	TGTGCCAGCACCCTAGCAAGTAAGAGGGAGCAGTACTTC	CASTLASKREQYF
-	TRBV7-8	TRBJ2-7	-	TGTGCCAGCAGCTTAGTTAAGGGACTGACGTCCTACGAGCAGTACTTC	CASSLVKGLTSYEQYF
-	TRBV6-5	TRBJ1-5	-	TGTGCCAGCAGTTTTGGACCCACGGGAGGCAATCAGCCCCAGCATTTT	CASSFGPTGGNQPQHF